The next 29 T cell receptor beta chains were all read from a single sample in a study of vaccination and CD4 T cells after COVID-19. Documented treatment: roughly 11-day PBMC culture with coronavirus spike peptide pools or control peptides (ViraFEST assay). CD4+ T cells of the unexposed donor were collected before the COVID-19 pandemic (2011-2018). The Oncomine TCR Beta short-read assay generated sequence data from the DNA of cultured CD4+ T cells. TCRdb reprocessed the PCR reads with MiXCR, giving one entry per CDR3 protein. Seen here are about 5,500 distinct CDR3 sequences, roughly two fifths observed once, and the top ten hold roughly 41%. No cognate antigen is known for these TCRs. The sequenced sample consisted of CD4+ T cells from blood, cultured in vitro. The receptor set was obtained from a human donor in good health.

This rearrangement joins TRBV7-8 to TRBJ1-1, with 7 bases aligning to TRBD1. Germline CDR1 reads SGHVS; CDR2 reads FQNEAQ. This CDR3 has 13 residues. The trim removed 8 bases at V and 0 bases at J, leaving 3 bases unmatched. DNA of the CDR3: TGTGCCAGCCTACAGGGGTTGAACACTGAAGCTTTCTTT. Its protein product is CASLQGLNTEAFF. Looking up the rest from reference TRBV7-8 and TRBJ1-1 gives the full variable domain: GAGVSQSPRYKVAKRGQDVALRCDPISGHVSLFWYQQALGQGPEFLTYFQNEAQLDKSGLPSDRFFAERPEGSVSTLKIQRTQQEDSAVYLCASLQGLNTEAFFGQGTRLTVV.

CDR3 region: CASSLAGTGYYEQYF. As DNA, the CDR3 is TGTGCCAGCAGTTTAGCCGGGACTGGGTACTACGAGCAGTACTTC. The chain employs TRBV27 and TRBJ2-7; D perhaps matches TRBD2 (6 bases). The CDR3 covers 15 residues. CDR1 and CDR2 from the germline V gene are MNHEY and SMNVEV (reference sequence). V was pared by 2 bases and J by 3 bases, with 14 bases between.

This clonotype came up a few times. This chain uses TRBV20-1 with TRBJ1-2; 9 nucleotides agree with TRBD1. CDR1 is DFQATT and CDR2 is SNEGSKA in the germline V gene (reference sequence). V trimming: 0 bases; J trimming: 8 bases; junction bases outside the gene matches: 4. CDR3 length: 13 residues. CDR3 sequence reads: CSAREGTGKGYTF. CDR3 DNA: TGCAGTGCTAGAGAGGGGACAGGGAAAGGCTACACCTTC.

The chain links TRBV12-3 or TRBV12-4 to TRBJ1-2, with D possibly matching TRBD1 (5 bases). This CDR3 has 15 amino acids. Trimming stripped 7 bases from V and 0 bases from J, with 15 bases between. CDR3 bases: TGTGCCAGCAACATTCCGGGAGGGGCTAACTATGGCTACACCTTC. This translates into CASNIPGGANYGYTF.

J is TRBJ1-5 and V is TRBV28, with D uncertain. The CDR3 consists of 15 residues. With 5 bases removed from V and 4 bases from J, the gap between germline ends came to 15 bases. Germline values: CDR1 MDHEN, CDR2 SYDVKM. CDR3 nucleotides: TGTGCCAGCAGTCCCCGCGATATTGGTAATCAGCCCCAGCATTTT. It encodes CASSPRDIGNQPQHF.

This chain connects TRBV2 to TRBJ1-2; 9 bases fit TRBD1. CDR3 size: 13 residues. J gave up 6 bases and V 5 bases, and 4 bases lay outside the gene matches. In germline, CDR1 is SNHLY, CDR2 FYNNEI. DNA of the CDR3: TGTGCCAGCAGTTTACAGGGGGCTAATGGCTACACCTTC. This encodes CASSLQGANGYTF.

The table lists this clonotype with a few counts. The chain uses TRBV7-9 and TRBJ2-5; D gene ambiguous. The germline gives CDR1 SEHNR, CDR2 FQNEAQ (reference sequence). V was shortened by 7 bases and J by 1 base, with 10 bases between the two germline ends. The CDR3 totals 13 residues. CDR3 residues: CASIRGAQETQYF. The CDR3 DNA reads as TGTGCCAGCATCCGAGGAGCCCAAGAGACCCAGTACTTC. Looking up the rest from reference TRBV7-9 and TRBJ2-5 gives the full variable domain: DTGVSQNPRHKITKRGQNVTFRCDPISEHNRLYWYRQTLGQGPEFLTYFQNEAQLEKSRLLSDRFSAERPKGSFSTLEIQRTEQGDSAMYLCASIRGAQETQYFGPGTRLLVL.

This clonotype has just a few counts. V gene TRBV20-1 combines with J gene TRBJ2-7; 7 bases map to TRBD2. The CDR3 has 15 residues. V lost 5 bases and J lost 0; bases outside the gene matches: 10. Looked up from germline, CDR1 is DFQATT and CDR2 is SNEGSKA (reference sequence). The CDR3 DNA reads as TGCAGTGCTGGGGGGGTTGGGGGTAGCTCCTACGAGCAGTACTTC. Amino acids: CSAGGVGGSSYEQYF.

This rearrangement joins TRBV20-1 to TRBJ2-4; D gene uncertain. CDR3 length: 14 residues. Germline V gene sequence: CDR1 DFQATT, CDR2 SNEGSKA (reference sequence). V was trimmed by 1 base and J by 0 bases, leaving 7 bases between them. This CDR3 reads CSARGPLAKNIQYF. As DNA, the CDR3 is TGCAGTGCTAGAGGACCATTAGCCAAAAACATTCAGTACTTC.

A word on this clonotype: This is likely a read error, given that the CDR3 carries no conserved phenylalanine or tryptophan at its end. This chain connects TRBV6-1 to TRBJ1-5; 7 nucleotides align to TRBD1. This CDR3 spans 15 amino acids. Germline V gives CDR1 MNHNS, CDR2 SASEGT. V gave up 4 bases and J gave up 4 bases; unmatched junction bases: 7. DNA for the CDR3: TGTGCCAGCAGTGGGGCAGGGACAGAGAATCAGCCCCAGCATCTT. It encodes CASSGAGTENQPQHL.

The gene calls are TRBV2 and TRBJ2-7; D call uncertain. The CDR3 is made up of 11 amino acids. V lost 5 bases, J lost 4 bases, and 6 bases lay in between. Germline CDR1 reads SNHLY; CDR2 reads FYNNEI. The CDR3 nucleotides read TGTGCCAGCAGTCAGGAATACGAGCAGTACTTC. Protein: CASSQEYEQYF.

The chain links TRBV12-3 or TRBV12-4 to TRBJ1-5; D is undetermined. There are 14 residues in the CDR3. Between the trimmed V and J ends, which lost 3 bases and 4 bases, there was a span of 10 bases. The CDR3 here is CASSLGSGNQPQHF. In DNA form, the CDR3 reads TGTGCCAGCAGTTTGGGGTCCGGGAATCAGCCCCAGCATTTT.

The chain is built from TRBV27 and TRBJ1-1; D is uncertain. This CDR3 comprises 14 residues. CDR1 is MNHEY and CDR2 is SMNVEV in the germline V gene (reference sequence). V was clipped by 8 bases and J by 5 bases, with 18 bases between them. CDR3 protein: CASRRTLEGTEAFF. The DNA for the CDR3 is TGTGCCAGCCGTCGGACGTTGGAAGGAACTGAAGCTTTCTTT.

The chain couples TRBV6-1 to TRBJ1-1; tentatively, D is TRBD1 (5 bases). Trimming stripped 6 bases from V and 6 bases from J, with 8 bases between. CDR1 and CDR2 from the germline V gene are MNHNS and SASEGT. CDR3 size: 11 residues. CDR3 sequence: CASSGGSEAFF. The CDR3 nucleotides are TGTGCCAGCAGCGGGGGATCTGAAGCTTTCTTT.

This clonotype occurred a few times. The chain combines TRBV6-1 with TRBJ1-2; D gene unclear. V lost 3 bases to trimming and J lost 5 bases, with 16 bases between them. Looked up from germline, CDR1 is MNHNS and CDR2 is SASEGT. The CDR3 is 15 amino acids. CDR3 residues: CASSEREGVEYGYTF. The CDR3 DNA is TGTGCCAGCAGTGAGAGGGAGGGAGTCGAATATGGCTACACCTTC.

This clonotype turned up a few times. The rearrangement joins TRBV19 to TRBJ1-1; D ambiguous. Per germline, CDR1 LNHDA and CDR2 SQIVND (reference sequence). This CDR3 contains 11 residues. Trimming left V 6 bases short and J 5 bases short, with 7 bases between. The CDR3: CASSLETEAFF. CDR3 in DNA: TGTGCCAGTAGCCTCGAGACTGAAGCTTTCTTT.

This clonotype was seen more than once but under ten times. The chain joins TRBV6-1 to TRBJ2-5; 15 positions agree with TRBD2. The CDR3 sequence is 14 residues long. The V segment lost 11 bases and the J segment 4 bases; nucleotides outside the gene matches: 5. Per the germline V gene, CDR1 is MNHNS and CDR2 is SASEGT. The CDR3 DNA sequence: TGTGCCTCTCGGGGACTAGCGGGGGGAGAGACCCAGTACTTC. Its protein is CASRGLAGGETQYF.

This clonotype was found a few times. The chain joins TRBV6-1 to TRBJ2-5; no clear D. The CDR3 loop spans 13 amino acids. CDR1 MNHNS and CDR2 SASEGT come from the germline V gene. Trimming left V 4 bases short and J 2 bases short, with 8 bases between. CDR3 DNA sequence: TGTGCCAGCAGTGTCCAAGAACAAGAGACCCAGTACTTC. Its protein product is CASSVQEQETQYF.

V is TRBV6-1 and J is TRBJ1-1; 7 nucleotides match TRBD1. Trimming at V came to 3 bases and at J to 5 bases, leaving 12 bases not matched to a gene. The CDR3 runs 16 residues. The germline CDR1 and CDR2 sequences are MNHNS and SASEGT. Here the CDR3 reads CASSEGGYRDSTEAFF. The CDR3 DNA sequence: TGTGCCAGCAGTGAGGGGGGGTACAGGGACAGTACTGAAGCTTTCTTT.

In nucleotides, the CDR3 is TGTGCCAGCAGCTCGCAGAGGGATCAGCCCCAGCATTTT. Its translation is CASSSQRDQPQHF. This chain connects TRBV11-2 to TRBJ1-5, with unresolved D. Germline CDR1 and CDR2: SGHAT and FQNNGV. The length of the CDR3 is 13 residues. Trimming removed 4 bases from V and 5 bases from J, with 9 bases in between.

The chain joins TRBV25-1 to TRBJ2-7; the D gene is possibly TRBD2 (5 bases). With 6 bases removed from V and 0 bases from J, the gap between germline ends came to 9 bases. Per germline, CDR1 MGHDK and CDR2 SYGVNS. The CDR3 has 13 residues. Here the CDR3 DNA reads TGTGCCAGCAGGAGAGAGGGCTCCTACGAGCAGTACTTC. Its protein product is CASRREGSYEQYF.

On this clonotype itself: One end of the junction fails to match germline, which may point to a read error. This chain connects TRBV6-4 to TRBJ2-2, with TRBD2 identical over 8 bases. Looked up from germline, CDR1 is MRHNA and CDR2 is SNTAGT. This CDR3 has 15 amino acids. CDR3 in amino acids: CASSPSGLNTGEQFF. CDR3 bases: TGTGCCAGCAGTCCTAGCGGGCTAAACACCGGGGAGCAGTTTTTT.

This clonotype has only a few counts. The DNA for the CDR3 is TGTGCCAGCAGTTCCCCTGCAGGGAGGGTTGGGAATCAGCCCCAGCATTTT. Translating it yields CASSSPAGRVGNQPQHF. This chain links TRBV6-5 with TRBJ1-5; TRBD1 might be the D (5 bases). V gave up 4 bases and J gave up 4 bases, with 20 bases separating them. CDR1 MNHEY and CDR2 SVGAGI come from the germline V gene. The CDR3 sequence is 17 residues long.

The chain joins TRBV6-1 to TRBJ2-2, with 8 bases fitting TRBD2. The germline V gene has CDR1 MNHNS and CDR2 SASEGT. CDR3 length: 15 residues. J was trimmed by 3 bases and V by 1 base; bases with no gene match: 1. The CDR3 DNA reads TGTGCCAGCAGTGAAGGAGCGGGGGACACCGGGGAGCTGTTTTTT. It codes for CASSEGAGDTGELFF.

The V call is TRBV27, the J call TRBJ2-7; a possible D gene is TRBD1 (6 bases). V was cut by 11 bases and J by 2 bases, with 16 bases left in between. Germline V gene lookup returns CDR1 MNHEY and CDR2 SMNVEV (reference sequence). This CDR3 region has 13 residues. The chain's CDR3 is CAVRGWSTYEQYF. CDR3 DNA: TGTGCCGTTAGGGGGTGGTCAACCTACGAGCAGTACTTC.

This clonotype is labeled medium-sized (0.01 to 0.1%). The chain couples TRBV20-1 to TRBJ1-3; D remains unclear. This CDR3 contains 13 residues. With 7 bases removed from V and 4 bases from J, the gap between germline ends came to 14 bases. From germline, CDR1 is DFQATT and CDR2 SNEGSKA (reference sequence). The CDR3 region is CSVVEPIGNTIYF. The CDR3 region has the DNA TGCAGTGTTGTGGAGCCCATCGGAAACACCATATATTTT.

This clonotype was seen more than once but under ten times. V and J are TRBV10-3 and TRBJ2-7; no clear D. The CDR3 is 15 amino acids. Germline CDR1 ENHRY, CDR2 SYGVKD. Trimming took 3 bases from V and 0 from J, leaving 12 bases between them. For the CDR3, the DNA is TGTGCCATCAGTGATCGGTCCGCAAGCTCCTACGAGCAGTACTTC. This sequence encodes CAISDRSASSYEQYF.

V gene TRBV2 combines with J gene TRBJ1-1, with D perhaps matching TRBD1 (5 bases). V was pared by 7 bases and J by 4 bases, with 13 bases between. The CDR3 is 13 amino acids. Germline-derived CDR1 and CDR2 are SNHLY and FYNNEI. The CDR3 DNA sequence: TGTGCCAGCATTGTGACAGAGTTCACTGAAGCTTTCTTT. It translates to CASIVTEFTEAFF. Full variable domain (rest looked up from reference TRBV2 and TRBJ1-1): EPEVTQTPSHQVTQMGQEVILRCVPISNHLYFYWYRQILGQKVEFLVSFYNNEISEKSEIFDDQFSVERPDGSNFTLKIRSTKLEDSAMYFCASIVTEFTEAFFGQGTRLTVV.

This clonotype was seen a handful of times. The gene calls are TRBV18 and TRBJ1-2, with D tentatively TRBD1 (6 bases). The CDR3 extends over 14 amino acids. Germline values: CDR1 KGHSH, CDR2 LQKENI. V was pared by 2 bases and J by 5 bases, with 12 bases between. CDR3 coding DNA: TGTGCCAGCTCACCATCTACAGGGAAATATGGCTACACCTTC. This encodes CASSPSTGKYGYTF.